The 28 T cell receptor beta chains listed next were all sequenced from one sample in a study of T cells in Graves' hyperthyroidism and ophthalmopathy. There were TCR beta CDR3 regions amplified from RNA transcripts. TCR CDR3 regions were first amplified by RT-PCR with HTBI primers. Each CDR3 protein gets one entry after TCRdb re-called the multiplex PCR reads with MiXCR. Found here are hundreds of thousands of distinct CDR3 sequences, 46% of them singletons; the top ten hold about 8.2%. The specimen was peripheral blood or thyroid tissue (not recorded which). The source of these receptors is a woman aged 18-29 years with Graves' hyperthyroidism.

Of note for this clonotype: Without the conserved terminal phenylalanine or tryptophan, this CDR3 likely stems from a read error. Because the CDR3's place on the DNA is in doubt, the DNA is left out and the CDR3 is given as listed by TCRdb. The V call is TRBV24-1, the J call TRBJ1-4; the table assigns TRBD1, which was not confirmed against the DNA. Per the germline V gene, CDR1 is KGHDR and CDR2 is SFDVKD. Both ends counted, the CDR3 spans 9 residues. CDR3 protein: CATRGDGNY.

Concerning this clonotype itself: A read error may explain this, as a much larger clone is one base away. This chain links TRBV9 with TRBJ1-2; D gene uncertain. Germline assignment: CDR1 SGDLS and CDR2 YYNGEE. The CDR3 totals 11 residues. V was clipped by 0 bases and J by 10 bases, with 7 bases between them. The chain's CDR3 is CASSVGGDYTF. The CDR3 DNA reads TGTGCCAGCAGCGTAGGAGGTGACTACACCTTC.

The gene calls are TRBV2 and TRBJ2-3; D gene unclear. This CDR3 region has 13 residues. V dropped 2 bases and J dropped 3 bases, with 6 bases sitting between them. The germline V gene has CDR1 SNHLY and CDR2 FYNNEI. The CDR3 region is CASSETNTDTQYF. In DNA, the CDR3 is TGTGCCAGCAGTGAAACGAATACAGATACGCAGTATTTT.

The chain has TRBV14 and TRBJ2-7; the match to TRBD2 covers 8 bases. V lost 4 bases, J lost 5 bases, and 10 bases stayed unmatched. This CDR3 has 15 residues. Germline assignment: CDR1 SGHDN and CDR2 FVKESK. CDR3 residues: CASSPGSGRGNEQYF. The DNA of the CDR3 is TGTGCCAGCAGCCCGGGGAGCGGGAGAGGAAACGAGCAGTACTTC.

The chain employs TRBV15 and TRBJ2-7; a possible D gene is TRBD2 (5 bases). The CDR3 has 17 residues. Germline V gives CDR1 LNHNV, CDR2 YYDKDF (reference sequence). Deletions cut 3 bases from V and 3 bases from J, with 21 bases between. The DNA of the CDR3 is TGTGCCACCAGCAGCCCTAGCAGAGACACCGAGATCTACGAGCAGTACTTC. The encoded protein is CATSSPSRDTEIYEQYF.

This clonotype was found a few times. The chain recombines TRBV7-6 with TRBJ2-7; 9 nucleotides match TRBD2. There are 13 residues in the CDR3. Germline V gene sequence: CDR1 SGHVS, CDR2 FNYEAQ. V gave up 7 bases and J gave up 4 bases; unmatched junction bases: 5. Here the CDR3 reads CASMLAGEYEQYF. Here the CDR3 DNA reads TGTGCCAGCATGTTAGCGGGGGAGTACGAGCAGTACTTC.

Only a few counts were recorded for this clonotype. One end of the junction fails to match germline, which may point to a read error. The genes are TRBV15 and TRBJ1-2; D may be TRBD1 (5 bases). The germline V gene has CDR1 LNHNV and CDR2 YYDKDF (reference sequence). The CDR3 covers 14 residues. The CDR3 here is CASSGGGGERGYTF. The CDR3, as DNA: TGTGCCAGCAGCGGGGGAGGCGGTGAGCGTGGCTACACCTTC.

This rearrangement joins TRBV6-1 to TRBJ2-2, with TRBD1 identical over 7 bases. The CDR3 is 15 amino acids. V shed 2 bases, J shed 7 bases, and the junction held 7 bases outside the gene matches. Germline V gene lookup returns CDR1 MNHNS and CDR2 SASEGT. This CDR3 reads CASSELIGGFGELFF. The DNA of the CDR3 is TGTGCCAGCAGTGAACTGATAGGGGGCTTCGGGGAGCTGTTTTTT.

The chain joins TRBV20-1 to TRBJ1-1, with a weak D call TRBD1 (5 bases). Trimming pared 2 bases from V and 6 bases from J, leaving 16 bases between. This CDR3 has 14 amino acids. Germline V gene data show CDR1 as DFQATT and CDR2 as SNEGSKA (reference sequence). Here the CDR3 reads CSARNQGEGSEAFF. CDR3 coding DNA: TGCAGTGCTAGAAACCAGGGTGAAGGGTCTGAAGCTTTCTTT.

This clonotype occurred a few times. The chain carries TRBV20-1 and TRBJ1-1; TRBD1 is a possible D gene (6 bases). The CDR3 spans 11 residues. The germline V gene encodes CDR1 DFQATT and CDR2 SNEGSKA (reference sequence). V lost 5 bases and J lost 6, with 10 bases in between. The CDR3 sequence: CSAAPGAEAFF. CDR3 bases: TGCAGTGCTGCCCCAGGGGCTGAAGCTTTCTTT.

This clonotype was counted at least ten times. The rearrangement uses TRBV24-1 and TRBJ1-2, with D possibly being TRBD1 (6 bases). This CDR3 spans 13 amino acids. Trimming pared 2 bases from V and 4 bases from J, leaving 7 bases between. Germline CDR1 is KGHDR and CDR2 is SFDVKD. The CDR3: CATSDSGAYGYTF. The CDR3 DNA follows: TGTGCCACCAGTGATTCAGGGGCCTATGGCTACACCTTC.

This sequence joins TRBV5-1 and TRBJ1-2, with D perhaps matching TRBD1 (6 bases). The CDR3 has 16 residues. Deletions cut 1 base from V and 6 bases from J, with 19 bases between. The germline gives CDR1 SGHRS, CDR2 YFSETQ. Written as DNA, the CDR3 is TGCGCCAGCAGCTTGCTCAGTTCCCCAGACAGGCATGGCTACACCTTC. It encodes CASSLLSSPDRHGYTF.

Ten or more counts support this clonotype. The chain uses TRBV29-1 and TRBJ1-2, with D hard to call. The CDR3 has 13 residues. Germline CDR1 and CDR2: SQVTM and ANQGSEA. V was clipped by 6 bases and J by 4 bases, with 15 bases between them. The DNA of the CDR3 is TGCAGCGTCCCCGGGCATACCTCCTATGGCTACACCTTC. Translated, it gives CSVPGHTSYGYTF.

V gene TRBV7-9 combines with J gene TRBJ1-1; TRBD1 agrees at 8 bases. V was clipped by 6 bases and J by 10 bases; unmatched bases: 13. The CDR3 loop spans 14 amino acids. Germline V gene sequence: CDR1 SEHNR, CDR2 FQNEAQ (reference sequence). DNA of the CDR3: TGTGCCAGCAGACTAGGACAGGGTGGGAATGGAGCTTTCTTT. This translates into CASRLGQGGNGAFF.

The chain uses TRBV15 and TRBJ2-7; D is perhaps TRBD1 or TRBD2 (5 bases each). Judging by the DNA end, TRBJ2-5 fits better; the J call may be wrong. Germline CDR1 and CDR2: LNHNV and YYDKDF (reference sequence). The CDR3 contains 16 residues. The CDR3 coding sequence is TGTGCCACCAGCAGAGACCAGGGCGTTGGAGGAGAGACCCAGTACTTC. Its translation is CATSRDQGVGGETQYF.

This clonotype has just a few counts. This chain uses TRBV29-1 with TRBJ1-4; tentative D call: TRBD1 (6 bases). V was clipped by 6 bases and J by 0 bases, with 23 bases between them. The CDR3 is made up of 18 amino acids. Germline CDR1 reads SQVTM; CDR2 reads ANQGSEA. The CDR3 nucleotides are TGCAGCGTGGGCCGGAGGGGGGCGAGGAAGGCAACTAATGAAAAACTGTTTTTT. Its protein product is CSVGRRGARKATNEKLFF. Supplemented by reference TRBV29-1 and TRBJ1-4, the full variable domain reads SAVISQKPSRDICQRGTSLTIQCQVDSQVTMMFWYRQQPGQSLTLIATANQGSEATYESGFVIDKFPISRPNLTFSTLTVSNMSPEDSSIYLCSVGRRGARKATNEKLFFGSGTQLSVL.

This clonotype was found a few times. The chain couples TRBV29-1 to TRBJ1-4; unclear D gene. V gave up 1 base and J gave up 8 bases, with 17 bases separating them. Per the germline V gene, CDR1 is SQVTM and CDR2 is ANQGSEA. The CDR3 spans 15 residues. CDR3 DNA: TGCAGCGTTGAAGTTAAGGAGCTTATAGGGGAAAAACTGTTTTTT. It translates to CSVEVKELIGEKLFF.

The chain uses TRBV15 and TRBJ2-2; tentative D call: TRBD2 (6 bases). This CDR3 spans 16 amino acids. The V gene lost 10 bases and the J gene lost 4 bases, with 22 bases spanning the gap. CDR1 LNHNV and CDR2 YYDKDF come from the germline V gene (reference sequence). The CDR3 reads CASTPTGGTGTGELFF. Here the CDR3 DNA reads TGTGCCAGCACACCCACCGGAGGGACGGGCACCGGGGAGCTGTTTTTT.

This clonotype was picked up a small number of times. The junction departs from the called germline gene at one end, perhaps through a read error. This chain links TRBV7-3 with TRBJ2-7; D is possibly TRBD2 (6 bases). The germline gives CDR1 SGHTA, CDR2 FQGTGA. CDR3 length equals 15 residues. The CDR3 spells CASSHPSVRSYEQYF. In nucleotides, the CDR3 is TGCGCCAGCAGCCATCCTAGCGTCCGCTCCTACGAGCAGTACTTC.

This clonotype appeared a single time. The genes are TRBV9 and TRBJ1-5, with D tentatively TRBD1 (5 bases). CDR1 and CDR2 from the germline V gene are SGDLS and YYNGEE. Trimming left V 3 bases short and J 0 bases short, with 13 bases between. This CDR3 contains 16 residues. The CDR3 coding sequence is TGTGCCAGCAGCGCCGGGGCAGGTAATAGCAATCAGCCCCAGCATTTT. Translated: CASSAGAGNSNQPQHF.

There are a few counts of this clonotype. Germline is not matched at one junction end, which may reflect a read error. The chain links TRBV4-1 to TRBJ2-7; D possibly corresponds to TRBD2 (5 bases). Germline CDR1 and CDR2: MGHRA and YSYEKL. The CDR3 covers 15 residues. The chain's CDR3 is CASSQERTRRHEQYF. CDR3 bases: TGTGCCAGCAGCCAAGAAAGAACCCGGAGGCACGAGCAGTACTTC.

V usage is TRBV29-1 and J usage is TRBJ1-5; 10 bases are shared with TRBD1. This CDR3 spans 13 amino acids. V gave up 8 bases and J gave up 5 bases; unmatched junction bases: 6. Germline CDR1 SQVTM, CDR2 ANQGSEA. This chain's CDR3 is CSHGTGVDQPQHF. The CDR3 bases are TGCAGCCATGGGACAGGGGTGGATCAGCCCCAGCATTTT.

A note on this clonotype: A junction end diverges from the germline sequence, so it may reflect a read error. The rearrangement joins TRBV7-2 to TRBJ2-7; 7 positions match TRBD1. CDR1 and CDR2 from the germline V gene are SGHTA and FQGNSA. This CDR3 comprises 14 residues. Here the CDR3 reads CASSQTGPQDEQYF. For the CDR3, the DNA is TGCGCCAGCAGCCAGACAGGGCCCCAGGACGAGCAGTACTTC. Complete variable domain (other parts from reference TRBV7-2 and TRBJ2-7): GAGVSQSPSNKVTEKGKDVELRCDPISGHTALYWYRQSLGQGLEFLIYFQGNSAPDKSGLPSDRFSAERTGGSVSTLTIQRTQQEDSAVYLCASSQTGPQDEQYFGPGTRLTVT.

In DNA, the CDR3 is TGTGCCAGCAGCGTAGGTGGGGCTCGACTCTACGAGCAGTACTTC. Translated: CASSVGGARLYEQYF. The V call is TRBV9, the J call TRBJ2-7, with a weak D call TRBD1 (5 bases). The germline gives CDR1 SGDLS, CDR2 YYNGEE. The V and J ends lost 0 bases and 3 bases respectively, with 13 bases between them. The CDR3 is 15 residues long.

This clonotype showed up just once. A much bigger clone sits one base away, suggesting this may be a read error. The rearrangement links TRBV2 to TRBJ2-7, with D hard to call. Trimming took 6 bases from V and 3 from J, leaving 6 bases between them. Germline CDR1 and CDR2: SNHLY and FYNNEI. The CDR3 contains 11 residues. The CDR3 nucleotides read TGTGCCAGCAGGGTTGACTACGAGCAGTACTTC. Protein: CASRVDYEQYF.

This clonotype was seen a few times. The chain combines TRBV2 with TRBJ1-2, with D uncertain. CDR1 and CDR2 from the germline V gene are SNHLY and FYNNEI. The CDR3 loop spans 15 amino acids. V was clipped by 5 bases and J by 1 base, with 14 bases between them. In DNA, the CDR3 is TGTGCCAGCAGTTTATTGGGTTCCCATAACTATGGCTACACCTTC. This gives the protein CASSLLGSHNYGYTF.

This clonotype came up a few times. The rearrangement links TRBV6-4 to TRBJ1-6, with a tentative D call TRBD1 (5 bases). V lost 5 bases to trimming and J lost 7 bases, with 18 bases between them. The CDR3 has 16 residues. In germline, CDR1 is MRHNA, CDR2 SNTAGT. The CDR3, as DNA: TGTGCCAGCAGTTATGTGGGGACGGAGGACAATTCACCCCTCCACTTT. Translation: CASSYVGTEDNSPLHF.

This chain connects TRBV12-3 or TRBV12-4 to TRBJ1-1; 10 bases are shared with TRBD1. This CDR3 region has 13 residues. Trimming took 5 bases from V and 4 from J; bases not matched to a gene: 1. The CDR3 here is CASSDRGLTEAFF. The DNA for the CDR3 is TGTGCCAGCAGTGACAGGGGGCTCACTGAAGCTTTCTTT.